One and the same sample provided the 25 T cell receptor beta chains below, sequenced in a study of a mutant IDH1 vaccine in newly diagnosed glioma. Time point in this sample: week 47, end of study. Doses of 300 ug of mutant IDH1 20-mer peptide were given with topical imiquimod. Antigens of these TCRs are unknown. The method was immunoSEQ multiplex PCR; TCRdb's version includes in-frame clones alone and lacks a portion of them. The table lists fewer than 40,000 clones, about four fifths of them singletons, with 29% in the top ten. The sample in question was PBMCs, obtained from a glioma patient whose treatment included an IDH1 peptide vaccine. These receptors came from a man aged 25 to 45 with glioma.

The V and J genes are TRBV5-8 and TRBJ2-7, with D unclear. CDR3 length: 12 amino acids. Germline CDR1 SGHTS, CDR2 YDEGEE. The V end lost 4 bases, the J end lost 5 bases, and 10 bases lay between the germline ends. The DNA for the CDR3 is TGTGCCAGCAGCCGTGTGGTCCACGAGCAGTACTTC. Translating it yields CASSRVVHEQYF.

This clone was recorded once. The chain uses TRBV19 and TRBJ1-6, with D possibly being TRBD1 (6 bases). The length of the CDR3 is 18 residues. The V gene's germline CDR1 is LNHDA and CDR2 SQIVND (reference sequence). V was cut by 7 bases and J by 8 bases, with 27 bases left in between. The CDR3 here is CASTSGPTALKGDSPLHF. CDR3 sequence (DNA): TGTGCCAGTACCTCCGGCCCGACAGCTCTAAAGGGGGATTCACCCCTCCACTTT.

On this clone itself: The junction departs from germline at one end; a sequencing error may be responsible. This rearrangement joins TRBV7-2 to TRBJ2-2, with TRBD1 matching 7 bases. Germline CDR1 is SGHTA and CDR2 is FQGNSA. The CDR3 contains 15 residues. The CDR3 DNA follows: TGTGCCAGCAGAGAGGAGACAGGGTTGACCGGAGAGCTGTTTTTT. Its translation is CASREETGLTGELFF.

Here the CDR3 DNA reads TGCGCCAGCAGCCAAGATACGGCTAACTATGGCTACACCTTC. Translating it yields CASSQDTANYGYTF. The chain carries TRBV4-1 and TRBJ1-2; D is undetermined. This CDR3 has 14 amino acids. Trimming shortened V by 0 bases and J by 0 bases, and 5 bases separated the two germline ends. The V gene's germline CDR1 is MGHRA and CDR2 YSYEKL.

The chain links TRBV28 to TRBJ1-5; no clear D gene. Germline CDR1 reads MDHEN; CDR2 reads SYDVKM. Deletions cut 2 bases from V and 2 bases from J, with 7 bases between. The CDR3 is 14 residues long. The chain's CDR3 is CASSLVVGNQPQHF. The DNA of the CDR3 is TGTGCCAGCAGTTTAGTCGTGGGCAATCAGCCCCAGCATTTT.

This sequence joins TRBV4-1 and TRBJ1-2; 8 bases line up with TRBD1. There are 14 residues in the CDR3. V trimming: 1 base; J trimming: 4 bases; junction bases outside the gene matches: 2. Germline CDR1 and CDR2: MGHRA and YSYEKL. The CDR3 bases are TGCGCCAGCAGCCAAGGGCAGGGGGCCTATGGCTACACCTTC. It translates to CASSQGQGAYGYTF.

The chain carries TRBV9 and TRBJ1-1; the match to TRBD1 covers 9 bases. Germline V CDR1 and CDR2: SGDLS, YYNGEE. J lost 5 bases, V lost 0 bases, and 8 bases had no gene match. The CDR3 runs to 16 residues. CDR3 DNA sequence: TGTGCCAGCAGCGTAGGGGGGGGGACAGGGAGAACTGAAGCTTTCTTT. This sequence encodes CASSVGGGTGRTEAFF.

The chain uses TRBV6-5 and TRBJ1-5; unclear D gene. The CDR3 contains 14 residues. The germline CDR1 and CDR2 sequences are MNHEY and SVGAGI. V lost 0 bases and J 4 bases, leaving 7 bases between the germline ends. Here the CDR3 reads CASSYSRVNQPQHF. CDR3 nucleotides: TGTGCCAGCAGTTACTCAAGGGTAAATCAGCCCCAGCATTTT.

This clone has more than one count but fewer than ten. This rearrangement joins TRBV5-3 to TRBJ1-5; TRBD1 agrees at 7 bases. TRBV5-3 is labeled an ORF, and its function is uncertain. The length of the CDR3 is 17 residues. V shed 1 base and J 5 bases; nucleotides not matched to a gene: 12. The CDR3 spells CARSLHRYRGEDQPQHF. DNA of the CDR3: TGTGCCAGAAGCTTGCACCGATACAGGGGCGAAGATCAGCCCCAGCATTTT.

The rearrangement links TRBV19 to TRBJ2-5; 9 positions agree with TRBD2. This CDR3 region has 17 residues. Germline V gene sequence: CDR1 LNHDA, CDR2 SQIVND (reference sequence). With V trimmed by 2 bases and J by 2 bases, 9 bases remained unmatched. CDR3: CASSIRSGTSYQETQYF. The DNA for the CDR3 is TGTGCCAGTAGTATAAGATCCGGGACTAGCTATCAAGAGACCCAGTACTTC.

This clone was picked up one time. The CDR3 spells CASSYGQGKTEAFF. CDR3 coding DNA: TGTGCCAGCAGTTACGGACAGGGGAAAACTGAAGCTTTCTTT. The chain employs TRBV6-5 and TRBJ1-1, with TRBD1 identical over 9 bases. With V trimmed by 2 bases and J by 5 bases, 3 bases remained unmatched. CDR3 length: 14 residues. The germline V gene encodes CDR1 MNHEY and CDR2 SVGAGI.

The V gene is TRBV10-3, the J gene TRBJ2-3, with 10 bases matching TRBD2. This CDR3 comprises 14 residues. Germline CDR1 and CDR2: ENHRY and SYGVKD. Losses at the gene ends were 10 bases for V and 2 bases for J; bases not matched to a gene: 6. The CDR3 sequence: CATASGGYTDTQYF. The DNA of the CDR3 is TGTGCCACCGCTAGCGGGGGTTACACAGATACGCAGTATTTT.

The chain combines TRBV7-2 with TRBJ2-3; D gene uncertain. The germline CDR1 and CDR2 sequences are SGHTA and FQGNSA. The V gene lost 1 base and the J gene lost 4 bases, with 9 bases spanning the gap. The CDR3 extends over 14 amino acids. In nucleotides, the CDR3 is TGTGCCAGCAGCTTAGAAATCGGGCCAGATACGCAGTATTTT. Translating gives CASSLEIGPDTQYF.

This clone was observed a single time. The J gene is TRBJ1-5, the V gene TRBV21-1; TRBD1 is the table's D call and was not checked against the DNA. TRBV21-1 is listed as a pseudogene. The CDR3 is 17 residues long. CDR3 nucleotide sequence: TGTGCCAGCAGCAAACACAGGGGTTTTAGTAGCAATCAGCCCCAGCATTTT. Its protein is CASSKHRGFSSNQPQHF.

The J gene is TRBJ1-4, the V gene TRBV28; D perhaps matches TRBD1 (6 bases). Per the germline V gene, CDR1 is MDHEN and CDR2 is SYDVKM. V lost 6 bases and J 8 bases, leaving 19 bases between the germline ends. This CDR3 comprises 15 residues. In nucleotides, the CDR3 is TGTGCCAGCAGGGCCCCGGGGATTGGACAGGAAAAACTGTTTTTT. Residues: CASRAPGIGQEKLFF. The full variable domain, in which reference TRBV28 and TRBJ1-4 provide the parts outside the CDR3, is DVKVTQSSRYLVKRTGEKVFLECVQDMDHENMFWYRQDPGLGLRLIYFSYDVKMKEKGDIPEGYSVSREKKERFSLILESASTNQTSMYLCASRAPGIGQEKLFFGSGTQLSVL.

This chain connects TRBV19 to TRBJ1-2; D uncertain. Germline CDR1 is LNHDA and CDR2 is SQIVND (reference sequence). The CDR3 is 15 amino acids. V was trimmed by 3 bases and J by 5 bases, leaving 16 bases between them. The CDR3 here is CASSMEARRGYGYTF. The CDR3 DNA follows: TGTGCCAGTAGTATGGAGGCTAGAAGAGGATATGGCTACACCTTC.

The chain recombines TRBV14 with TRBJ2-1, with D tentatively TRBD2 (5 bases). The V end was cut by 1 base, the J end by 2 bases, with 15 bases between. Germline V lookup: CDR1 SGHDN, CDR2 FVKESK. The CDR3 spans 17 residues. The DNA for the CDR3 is TGTGCCAGCAGCCAAGGTCTAGCTGATTATACCTACAATGAGCAGTTCTTC. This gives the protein CASSQGLADYTYNEQFF.

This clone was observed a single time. CDR3 sequence (DNA): TGTGCCACCAGCAGAGATAGAACTTCCTACGAGCAGTACTTC. Amino acids: CATSRDRTSYEQYF. This rearrangement joins TRBV15 to TRBJ2-7; D not resolved. The CDR3 spans 14 residues. The germline V gene encodes CDR1 LNHNV and CDR2 YYDKDF (reference sequence). The V and J ends lost 0 bases and 1 base respectively, with 7 bases between them.

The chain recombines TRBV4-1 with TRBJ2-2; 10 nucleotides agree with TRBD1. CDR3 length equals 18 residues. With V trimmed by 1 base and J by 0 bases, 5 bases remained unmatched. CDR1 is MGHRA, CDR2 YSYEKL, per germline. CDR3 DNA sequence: TGCGCCAGCAGCCAAGTGCCGGGGACAGGGGCGAACACCGGGGAGCTGTTTTTT. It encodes CASSQVPGTGANTGELFF.

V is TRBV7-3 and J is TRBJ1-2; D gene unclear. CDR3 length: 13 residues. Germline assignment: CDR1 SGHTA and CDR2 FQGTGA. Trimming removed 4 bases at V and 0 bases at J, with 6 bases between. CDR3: CASSSGPNYGYTF. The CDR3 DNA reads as TGTGCCAGCAGCTCCGGGCCTAACTATGGCTACACCTTC.

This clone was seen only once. The CDR3 loop reads CASRGIRASTEAFF. Written as DNA, the CDR3 is TGTGCCAGCAGGGGCATAAGAGCGAGCACTGAAGCTTTCTTT. The V call is TRBV27, the J call TRBJ1-1; no clear D. Germline V gives CDR1 MNHEY, CDR2 SMNVEV (reference sequence). V was shortened by 6 bases and J by 4 bases, with 15 bases between the two germline ends. The CDR3 runs 14 residues.

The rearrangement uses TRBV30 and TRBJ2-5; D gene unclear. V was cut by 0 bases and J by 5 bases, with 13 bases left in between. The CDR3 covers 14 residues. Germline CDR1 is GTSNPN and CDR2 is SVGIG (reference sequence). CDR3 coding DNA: TGTGCCTGGAGTGTAGGCGTAGGTTCTGAGACCCAGTACTTC. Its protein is CAWSVGVGSETQYF.

The DNA of the CDR3 is TGTGCCAGCAGCTTAAACCGGGGGGCTGAAGAAAAACTGTTTTTT. Protein product: CASSLNRGAEEKLFF. The chain is built from TRBV7-2 and TRBJ1-4; TRBD1 might be the D (6 bases). The CDR3 has 15 residues. The V and J ends lost 2 bases and 8 bases respectively, with 15 bases between them. CDR1 and CDR2 (germline): SGHTA, FQGNSA.

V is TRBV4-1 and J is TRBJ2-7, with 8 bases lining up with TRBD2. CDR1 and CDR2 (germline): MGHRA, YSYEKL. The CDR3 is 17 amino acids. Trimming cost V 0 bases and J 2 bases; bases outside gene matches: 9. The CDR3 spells CASSQDPSGGAAYEQYF. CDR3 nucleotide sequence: TGCGCCAGCAGCCAAGATCCTTCCGGGGGGGCAGCCTACGAGCAGTACTTC.

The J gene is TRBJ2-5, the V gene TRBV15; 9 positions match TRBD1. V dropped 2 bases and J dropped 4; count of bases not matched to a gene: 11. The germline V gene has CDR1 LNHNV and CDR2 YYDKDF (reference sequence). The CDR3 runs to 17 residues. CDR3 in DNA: TGTGCCACCAGCAGAACTACCGGGACAGGGTGGGGAGAGACCCAGTACTTC. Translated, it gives CATSRTTGTGWGETQYF.